This TCR beta chain was profiled in a study of CD8+ T cells in alopecia areata (dated by TCRdb to the late 2010s). For context, the study as a whole: Treated patients were enrolled in an open-label pilot trial of oral tofacitinib, 5 to 10 mg twice daily, for moderate-to-severe alopecia areata. To study T cell clonal expansion in alopecia areata, the researchers applied high-throughput TCRbeta sequencing to both the C3H/HeJ mouse model and human patients. TCRbeta CDR3 regions were amplified by immunoSEQ multiplex PCR using 35 Vbeta forward and 13 Jbeta reverse primers. Human TCRbeta sequencing covered scalp tissue and sorted CD4+ and CD8+ peripheral blood T cells from patchy and totalis/universalis alopecia areata patients and healthy controls. RNA was extracted with the PAXgene miRNA kit for fixed scalp, the miRNeasy kit for PBMCs, and the RNeasy kit for mouse skin. Tofacitinib-treated patients had biopsies at baseline and at 4 and 24 weeks of treatment, with a later scalp biopsy in several patients. Scalp clonality was compared among normal scalp (n=4), patchy alopecia areata scalp (n=8), and alopecia totalis/universalis scalp (n=8). Disease severity in treated patients was measured with the SALT score, which quantifies the percentage of affected scalp surface area. Patients stayed on tofacitinib for 6 to 18 months and then had 6 months of follow-up off drug so that delayed response and recurrence could be assessed. What the study reported, not specific to this receptor: Compared with normal scalp, lesional scalp, particularly in alopecia totalis/universalis, had higher clonality and more expanded CD8+ clones, which suggests antigenic drive. The treated cohort was small, with a single nonresponder, so links between baseline CD8+ expansion and response need larger studies. Many expanded lesional clones were found to persist in scalp and blood during tofacitinib treatment, and relapse after treatment cessation may be partly explained by this persistence. Unlike mouse skin, where gammadelta T cells dominate, normal human skin contains resident alphabeta T cells that get sequenced too, which complicates analysis of the scalp TCR repertoire. TCR sequences shared between patients were less clear than in mice, possibly partly because of HLA diversity in the patient population. Tofacitinib significantly decreased scalp clonality and the number of expanded CD8+ clones among the top 100 scalp clones.

As to this clone: Its cognate antigen has yet to be identified. An end of the junction differs from the germline gene, which may be a read error.

CDR1 MNHNS and CDR2 SASEGT are derived from the germline V gene. The CDR3, cysteine through phenylalanine, is 13 amino acids long. Kept here is only the CDR3 DNA, which spans 39 bases and is read in frame from base 1. Libraries were built with the immunoSEQ multiplex PCR assay. RNA was extracted from all samples and reverse transcribed into cDNA as template for TCR sequencing. SuperScript III was used for first-strand cDNA synthesis, primed with a 2:1 mix of oligo-dT and random hexamers. A synthetic immune receptor repertoire was used to assess amplification bias, and residual bias was removed computationally. The source study handled its data this way. After raw reads were preprocessed to remove errors, the CDR3 was defined following IMGT conventions as running from the conserved cysteine to phenylalanine. To get clonality, Shannon entropy was normalized by log2 of the number of productive unique TCRs and the result was subtracted from 1. CD4 or CD8 identity of scalp clones was inferred by cross-referencing scalp TCRbeta sequences with sorted blood CD4 and CD8 repertoires. TCRdb took over this immuneACCESS table, retaining in-frame rearrangements with V and J assigned. Such tables are incomplete; in checked studies, under half of the missing clones stem from an unresolved V gene, and the remainder is unexplained. V and J calls and clone size are those listed in that table; D and trimming were worked out from the DNA. The sample table shows 150,000 to 200,000 clones, and roughly 60% are seen once. 1% of the sample goes to the ten largest clones.

Sample time point, as interpreted from the label and publication: about 5 months on oral tofacitinib. In the paper's terms, the treatment or condition label means: oral pan-JAK inhibitor, 5-10 mg twice daily. Lesional scalp punch biopsies and peripheral blood were collected from alopecia areata patients. After PBMCs were isolated by density centrifugation and stained for CD3, CD4 and CD8, a FACSAria was used to sort CD4+ and CD8+ T cells. The sequence joins TRBV6-1 to TRBJ1-6; 7 bases in the middle match TRBD1. Sequences were derived from CD4+ T cells sorted from blood, sampled at week 24, from a patient treated with tofacitinib. This TCR was recovered from a human donor with alopecia areata. The DNA sequence is given as TGTGCCAGCGCCGACAGGGCCAATTTACCCCTCCACTTT. Translated, this gives CASADRANLPLHF.